Shown below are 10 T cell receptor beta chains from a single sample sequenced in a study of blood T cell repertoires in COVID-19. Repertoires were generated with immunoSEQ multiplex PCR, while TCRdb's copy carries only in-frame clones and drops some. Found here are around 280,000 clones, 70% to 90% of them singletons; the top ten hold approximately 6%. Material: PBMCs or T cells enriched from blood (not recorded which). Source of these receptors: a woman aged 40 to 50 who had recovered from COVID-19.

CDR3 coding DNA: TGTGCCAGCAGGAATGGCGGACTGAGGAACACTGAAGCTTTCTTT. It translates to CASRNGGLRNTEAFF. The rearrangement joins TRBV27 to TRBJ1-1, with D hard to call. Germline V gives CDR1 MNHEY, CDR2 SMNVEV (reference sequence). The CDR3 has 15 amino acids. V lost 6 bases and J 1 base, leaving 15 bases between the germline ends.

The V and J genes are TRBV18 and TRBJ1-1; perhaps TRBD1 as D (6 bases). The length of the CDR3 is 16 residues. V lost 5 bases to trimming and J lost 6 bases, with 22 bases between them. Germline CDR1 KGHSH, CDR2 LQKENI. This CDR3 reads CASSTTLSQGSAEAFF. The CDR3 DNA follows: TGTGCCAGCTCAACGACACTCTCACAGGGAAGCGCTGAAGCTTTCTTT.

The V call is TRBV29-1, the J call TRBJ1-1; 7 nucleotides match TRBD1. Trimming removed 5 bases from V and 2 bases from J; junction bases left unmatched: 5. Per the germline V gene, CDR1 is SQVTM and CDR2 is ANQGSEA. This CDR3 spans 13 amino acids. The CDR3 sequence: CSVPGTANTEAFF. The CDR3 DNA reads TGCAGCGTTCCCGGGACAGCAAACACTGAAGCTTTCTTT.

V gene TRBV7-2 combines with J gene TRBJ1-5; D remains ambiguous. CDR1 SGHTA and CDR2 FQGNSA come from the germline V gene. The CDR3 length is 15 residues. Deletions cut 1 base from V and 3 bases from J, with 10 bases between. The CDR3 DNA sequence: TGTGCCAGCAGCTTAGTGGGGAGGAACAATCAGCCCCAGCATTTT. Encoded protein: CASSLVGRNNQPQHF. Together with reference TRBV7-2 and TRBJ1-5, the CDR3 gives the full variable domain: GAGVSQSPSNKVTEKGKDVELRCDPISGHTALYWYRQSLGQGLEFLIYFQGNSAPDKSGLPSDRFSAERTGGSVSTLTIQRTQQEDSAVYLCASSLVGRNNQPQHFGDGTRLSIL.

This chain joins TRBV4-1 and TRBJ1-4; the D gene is possibly TRBD1 (5 bases). V dropped 1 base and J dropped 5 bases, with 8 bases sitting between them. Germline CDR1 is MGHRA and CDR2 is YSYEKL. The CDR3 runs 14 residues. The CDR3 DNA is TGCGCCAGCAGCCAAGGCCGGGGGAATGAAAAACTGTTTTTT. Protein sequence: CASSQGRGNEKLFF.

V usage is TRBV2 and J usage is TRBJ2-3; TRBD2 agrees at 7 bases. The junction had 5 bases not matched to a gene; V was cut back by 4 bases and J by 4 bases. The CDR3 has 14 residues. Germline lookup yields CDR1 SNHLY and CDR2 FYNNEI. This CDR3 reads CASSGDYSPDTQYF. The CDR3 bases are TGTGCCAGCAGTGGGGACTATTCACCAGATACGCAGTATTTT.

This chain uses TRBV5-4 with TRBJ2-3, with 10 positions matching TRBD1. The J segment lost 4 bases and the V segment lost 4 bases, leaving 6 bases of the junction unmatched. The length of the CDR3 is 15 residues. Germline CDR1 reads SGHNT; CDR2 reads YYREEE (reference sequence). The CDR3 nucleotides are TGTGCCAGCAGCCCCCGGGACAGGGGTCCAGATACGCAGTATTTT. Its translation is CASSPRDRGPDTQYF.

The chain links TRBV18 to TRBJ2-3; 9 nucleotides align to TRBD2. V dropped 2 bases and J dropped 0; count of bases not matched to a gene: 3. The CDR3 is 16 residues long. CDR1 KGHSH and CDR2 LQKENI come from the germline V gene. CDR3 coding DNA: TGTGCCAGCTCACCAGCGGGAGGGACTAGCACAGATACGCAGTATTTT. Translating it yields CASSPAGGTSTDTQYF.

This clone was detected a few times. The chain joins TRBV5-5 to TRBJ2-3, with 7 bases matching TRBD2. The V and J ends lost 3 bases and 5 bases, in that order; junction bases with no gene match: 15. CDR1 is SGHKS, CDR2 YYEKEE, per germline (reference sequence). This CDR3 has 17 amino acids. This CDR3 is CASSSGLVLRVEDTQYF. The CDR3 region has the DNA TGTGCCAGCAGCTCTGGACTAGTATTAAGGGTCGAAGATACGCAGTATTTT.

The chain uses TRBV7-3 and TRBJ2-2; a possible D gene is TRBD2 (5 bases). Trimming took 1 base from V and 7 from J, leaving 16 bases between them. Per germline, CDR1 SGHTA and CDR2 FQGTGA. The CDR3 consists of 16 residues. CDR3 region: CASSLSPSGTDGELFF. CDR3 DNA: TGTGCCAGCAGCTTAAGTCCGAGCGGTACGGACGGGGAGCTGTTTTTT.